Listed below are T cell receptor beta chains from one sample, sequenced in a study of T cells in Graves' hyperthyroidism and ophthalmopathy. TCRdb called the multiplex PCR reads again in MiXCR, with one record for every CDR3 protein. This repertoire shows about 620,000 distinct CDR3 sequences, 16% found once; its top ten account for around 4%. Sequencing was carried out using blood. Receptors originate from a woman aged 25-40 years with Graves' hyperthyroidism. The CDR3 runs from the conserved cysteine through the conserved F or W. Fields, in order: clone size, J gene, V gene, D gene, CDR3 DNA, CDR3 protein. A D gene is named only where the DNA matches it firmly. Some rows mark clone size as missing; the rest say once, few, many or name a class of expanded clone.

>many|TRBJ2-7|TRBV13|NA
TGTGCCAGCAGCCCGGACTTACAAACCTACGAGCAGTACTTC
CASSPDLQTYEQYF
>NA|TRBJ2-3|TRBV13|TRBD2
TGTGCCAGCAGCTCGGGACTAGCGGGAGAAGGAGATACGCAGTATTTT
CASSSGLAGEGDTQYF
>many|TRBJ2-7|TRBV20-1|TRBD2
TGCAGTGCTAGAGATCCCGGGAGGGAGCAGTACTTC
CSARDPGREQYF
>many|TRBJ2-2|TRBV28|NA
TGTGCCAGCTGTGTGCAGGGGACCGGGGAGCTGTTTTTT
CASCVQGTGELFF
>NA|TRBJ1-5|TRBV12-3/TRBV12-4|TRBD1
TGTGCCAGCAGGGGGGGACAGGGTGTGCATCAGCCCCAGCATTTT
CASRGGQGVHQPQHF
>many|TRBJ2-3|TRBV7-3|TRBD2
TGTGCCAGCAGCCTAGCGGGAGTATACACAGATACGCAGTATTTT
CASSLAGVYTDTQYF
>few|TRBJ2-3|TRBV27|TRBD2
TGTGCCAGCAGTCTGACTGGGCTAGCGGGAGGGCCAGGCACAGATACGCAGTATTTT
CASSLTGLAGGPGTDTQYF
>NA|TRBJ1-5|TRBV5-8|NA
TGTGCCAGCAGAGGCAGGAACAATCAGCCCCAGCATTTT
CASRGRNNQPQHF
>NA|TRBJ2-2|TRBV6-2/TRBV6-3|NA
TGTGCCAGCAGTTATAGATCCACCGGGAAGCTGTTTTTT
CASSYRSTGKLFF
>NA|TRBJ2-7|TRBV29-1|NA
TGCAGCGTTGTATTTCCAGGGCGGGTTTCCTACGAGCAGTACTTC
CSVVFPGRVSYEQYF
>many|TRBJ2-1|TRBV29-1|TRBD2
TGCAGCGTGGCTGGACTAGCGGGAGGCCTCCTGCGCAGTGAGCAGTTCTTC
CSVAGLAGGLLRSEQFF
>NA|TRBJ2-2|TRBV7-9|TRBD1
TGTGCCAGCAGCTATCCGGGACAGAGCCACACCGGGGAGCTGTTTTTT
CASSYPGQSHTGELFF
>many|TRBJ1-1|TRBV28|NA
TGTGCCAGCAGTCCAAGGGCCCGGGGACTTGAAGCTTTCTTT
CASSPRARGLEAFF
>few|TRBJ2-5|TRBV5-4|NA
TGTGCCAGCAGACCTGTCGGCAGGGTGGATGAGACCCAGTACTTC
CASRPVGRVDETQYF
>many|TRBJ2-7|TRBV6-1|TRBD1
TGTGCCAGCAGAGCAGACAGGGGTGCCTCCTACGAGCAGTACTTC
CASRADRGASYEQYF
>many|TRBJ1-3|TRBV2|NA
TGTGCCAGCAGAGGTCTGCCAGGAAACACCATATATTTT
CASRGLPGNTIYF
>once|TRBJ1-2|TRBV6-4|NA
TGTGCCAGCAGTCAAGCCCCGCCGAACTATGGCTACACCTTC
CASSQAPPNYGYTF
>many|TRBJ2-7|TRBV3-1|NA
TGTGCCAGCAGCCTAAGGACATTCACCTACGAGCAGTACTTC
CASSLRTFTYEQYF
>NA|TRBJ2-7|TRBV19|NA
TGTGCCAGTAGTACGTCCGCGGCAGGGGAATACGAGCAGTACTTC
CASSTSAAGEYEQYF
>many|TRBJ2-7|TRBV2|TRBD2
TGTGCCAGCAGTGCAAGTACACTAGCGGGAACAAGCGAGCAGTACTTC
CASSASTLAGTSEQYF
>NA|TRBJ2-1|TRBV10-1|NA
TGCGCCAGTAGGACCCAACCCCCCTACAATGAGCAGTTCTTC
CASRTQPPYNEQFF
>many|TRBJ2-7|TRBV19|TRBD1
TGTGCCAGTAGTACAGGGACAGCCTCCACCTACGAGCAGTACTTC
CASSTGTASTYEQYF
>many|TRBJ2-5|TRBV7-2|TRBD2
TGTGCCAGCAGCTTCCCGACTAGCCAGACAGAGCGGGGAGAGACCCAGTACTTC
CASSFPTSQTERGETQYF
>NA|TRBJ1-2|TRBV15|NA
TGTGCCACCAGCAGCGACAGCCTCGGGGTTCGGGGCTACACCTTC
CATSSDSLGVRGYTF
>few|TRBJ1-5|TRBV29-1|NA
TGCAGCGTTGGGGCCAACAATCAGCCCCAGCATTTT
CSVGANNQPQHF
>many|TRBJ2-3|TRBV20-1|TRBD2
TGCAGTGCTAGAGATCGCAGCGGGAGGGCCGCAGATACGCAGTATTTT
CSARDRSGRAADTQYF
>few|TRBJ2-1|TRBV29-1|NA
TGCAGCGTAGGAGATTACAATGAGCAGTTCTTC
CSVGDYNEQFF
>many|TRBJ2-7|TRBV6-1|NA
TGTGCCAGCAGTTACCCCCACGGGGATCGGGACAAGTACGAGCAGTACTTC
CASSYPHGDRDKYEQYF